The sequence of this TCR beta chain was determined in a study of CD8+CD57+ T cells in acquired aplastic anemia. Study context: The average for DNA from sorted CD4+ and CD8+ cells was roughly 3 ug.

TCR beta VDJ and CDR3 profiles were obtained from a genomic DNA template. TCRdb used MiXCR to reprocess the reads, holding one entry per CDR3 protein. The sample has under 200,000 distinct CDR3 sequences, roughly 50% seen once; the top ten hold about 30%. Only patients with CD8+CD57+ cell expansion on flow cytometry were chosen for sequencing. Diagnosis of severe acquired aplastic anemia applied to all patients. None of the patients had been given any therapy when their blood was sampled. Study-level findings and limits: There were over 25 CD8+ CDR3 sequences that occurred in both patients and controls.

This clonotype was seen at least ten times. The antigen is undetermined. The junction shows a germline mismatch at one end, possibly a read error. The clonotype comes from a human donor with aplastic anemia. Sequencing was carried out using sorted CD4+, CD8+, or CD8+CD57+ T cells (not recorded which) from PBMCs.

The CDR3 region has the DNA TGTGCCACCAGTGGTTTGACAGGGCCTAACTATGGCTACACCTTC. Translating it yields CATSGLTGPNYGYTF. V is TRBV24-1 and J is TRBJ1-2; 7 positions agree with TRBD1. The CDR3 covers 15 residues. Germline CDR1 is KGHDR and CDR2 is SFDVKD.